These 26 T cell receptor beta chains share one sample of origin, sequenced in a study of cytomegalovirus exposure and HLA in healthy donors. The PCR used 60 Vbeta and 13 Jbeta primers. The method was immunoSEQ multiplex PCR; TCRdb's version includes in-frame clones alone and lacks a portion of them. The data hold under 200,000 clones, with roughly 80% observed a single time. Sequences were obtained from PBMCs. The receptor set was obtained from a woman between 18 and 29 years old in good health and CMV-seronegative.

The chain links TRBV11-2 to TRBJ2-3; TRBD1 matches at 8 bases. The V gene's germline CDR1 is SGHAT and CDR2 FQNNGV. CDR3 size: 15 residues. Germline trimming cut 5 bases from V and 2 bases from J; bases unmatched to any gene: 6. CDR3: CASSEWTGYTDTQYF. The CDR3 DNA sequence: TGTGCCAGCAGCGAATGGACAGGGTACACAGATACGCAGTATTTT.

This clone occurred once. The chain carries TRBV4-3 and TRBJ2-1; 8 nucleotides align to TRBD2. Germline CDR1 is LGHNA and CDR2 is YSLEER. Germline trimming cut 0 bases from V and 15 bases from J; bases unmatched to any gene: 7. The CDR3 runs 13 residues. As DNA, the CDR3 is TGCGCCAGCAGCCAAGAACCCGGGACTAGTCTGTTCTTC. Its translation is CASSQEPGTSLFF.

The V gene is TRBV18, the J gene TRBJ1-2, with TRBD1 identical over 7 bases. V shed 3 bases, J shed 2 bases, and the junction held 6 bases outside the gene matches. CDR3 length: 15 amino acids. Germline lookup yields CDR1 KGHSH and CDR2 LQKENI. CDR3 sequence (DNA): TGTGCCAGCTCACCCGCGACAGGGCCCAACTATGGCTACACCTTC. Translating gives CASSPATGPNYGYTF.

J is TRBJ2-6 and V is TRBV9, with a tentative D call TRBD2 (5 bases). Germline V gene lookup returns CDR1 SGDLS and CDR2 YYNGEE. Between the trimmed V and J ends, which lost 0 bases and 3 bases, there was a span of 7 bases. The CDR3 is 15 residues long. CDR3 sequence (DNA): TGTGCCAGCAGCGTAGAAGGGAGTGGGGCCAACGTCCTGACTTTC. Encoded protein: CASSVEGSGANVLTF.

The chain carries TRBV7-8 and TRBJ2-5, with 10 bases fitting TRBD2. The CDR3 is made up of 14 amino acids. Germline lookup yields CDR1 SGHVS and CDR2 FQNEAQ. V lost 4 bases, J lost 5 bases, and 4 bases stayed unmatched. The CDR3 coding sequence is TGTGCCAGCAGCTCCGGACTAGCGGCGGAGACCCAGTACTTC. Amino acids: CASSSGLAAETQYF.

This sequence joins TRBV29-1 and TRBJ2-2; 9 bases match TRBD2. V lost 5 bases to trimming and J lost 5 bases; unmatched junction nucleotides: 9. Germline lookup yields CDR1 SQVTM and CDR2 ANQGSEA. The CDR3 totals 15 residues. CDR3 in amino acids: CSVSVAGEETGELFF. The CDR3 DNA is TGCAGCGTTTCAGTAGCGGGAGAGGAAACCGGGGAGCTGTTTTTT.

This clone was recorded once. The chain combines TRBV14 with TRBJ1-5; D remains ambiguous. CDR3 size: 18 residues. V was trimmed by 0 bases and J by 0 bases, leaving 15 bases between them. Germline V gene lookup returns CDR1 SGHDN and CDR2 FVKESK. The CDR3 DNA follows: TGTGCCAGCAGCCAAGATTCCGTGCAGAATTTTAGCAATCAGCCCCAGCATTTT. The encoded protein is CASSQDSVQNFSNQPQHF.

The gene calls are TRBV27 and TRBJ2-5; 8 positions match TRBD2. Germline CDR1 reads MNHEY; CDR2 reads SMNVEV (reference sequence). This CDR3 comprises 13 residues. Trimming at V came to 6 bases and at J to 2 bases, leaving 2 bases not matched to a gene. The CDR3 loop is CASRAGGQETQYF. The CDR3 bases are TGTGCCAGCAGGGCGGGGGGTCAAGAGACCCAGTACTTC.

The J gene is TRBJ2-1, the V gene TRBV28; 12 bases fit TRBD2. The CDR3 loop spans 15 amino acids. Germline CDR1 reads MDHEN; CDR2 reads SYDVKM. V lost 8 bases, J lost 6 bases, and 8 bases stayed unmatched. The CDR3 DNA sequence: TGTGCCAGCGGTAGGACTAGCGGGATCCTCAATGAGCAGTTCTTC. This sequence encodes CASGRTSGILNEQFF. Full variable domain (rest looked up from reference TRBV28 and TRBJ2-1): DVKVTQSSRYLVKRTGEKVFLECVQDMDHENMFWYRQDPGLGLRLIYFSYDVKMKEKGDIPEGYSVSREKKERFSLILESASTNQTSMYLCASGRTSGILNEQFFGPGTRLTVL.

The CDR3 nucleotides are TGTGCCAGCAGCTTAGCCATGGACAGAGGAAACACCATATATTTT. Its protein is CASSLAMDRGNTIYF. The chain employs TRBV7-2 and TRBJ1-3, with D perhaps matching TRBD1 (6 bases). The CDR3 contains 15 residues. The germline V and J ends were trimmed by 0 bases and 4 bases, with 10 bases remaining between them. Germline V gene lookup returns CDR1 SGHTA and CDR2 FQGNSA.

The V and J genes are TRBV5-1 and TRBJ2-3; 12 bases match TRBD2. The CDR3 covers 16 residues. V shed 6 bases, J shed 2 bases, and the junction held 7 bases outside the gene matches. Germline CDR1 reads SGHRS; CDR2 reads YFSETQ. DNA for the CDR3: TGCGCCAGCACCCTCTCTAGCGGGAGGGACACAGATACGCAGTATTTT. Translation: CASTLSSGRDTDTQYF.

In DNA form, the CDR3 reads TGCGCCAGCAGCGCCAGGGGTAGCAATCAGCCCCAGCATTTT. It codes for CASSARGSNQPQHF. This rearrangement joins TRBV10-2 to TRBJ1-5, with D maybe TRBD1 (6 bases). This CDR3 is 14 amino acids long. Germline values: CDR1 WSHSY, CDR2 SAAADI. The V gene lost 6 bases and the J gene lost 0 bases, with 9 bases spanning the gap.

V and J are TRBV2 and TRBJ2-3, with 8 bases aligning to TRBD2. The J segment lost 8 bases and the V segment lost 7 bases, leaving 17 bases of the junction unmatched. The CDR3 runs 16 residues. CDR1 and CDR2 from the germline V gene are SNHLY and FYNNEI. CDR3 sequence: CASTGRGREAPGTQYF. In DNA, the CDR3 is TGTGCCAGCACGGGCCGTGGGCGGGAGGCCCCCGGTACGCAGTATTTT.

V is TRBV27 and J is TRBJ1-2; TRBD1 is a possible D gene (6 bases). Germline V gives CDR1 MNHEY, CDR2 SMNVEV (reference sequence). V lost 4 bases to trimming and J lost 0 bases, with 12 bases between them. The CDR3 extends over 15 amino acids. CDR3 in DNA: TGTGCCAGCAGTTCCCCCAGGACAGCTAACTATGGCTACACCTTC. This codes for CASSSPRTANYGYTF.

The CDR3 DNA sequence: TGTGCCAGCAGCGGACTAGTTTCCCACAATGAGCAGTTCTTC. Protein product: CASSGLVSHNEQFF. The J gene is TRBJ2-1, the V gene TRBV9; TRBD2 might be the D (6 bases). This CDR3 region has 14 residues. The V end lost 3 bases, the J end lost 5 bases, and 12 bases lay between the germline ends. CDR1 is SGDLS and CDR2 is YYNGEE in the germline V gene.

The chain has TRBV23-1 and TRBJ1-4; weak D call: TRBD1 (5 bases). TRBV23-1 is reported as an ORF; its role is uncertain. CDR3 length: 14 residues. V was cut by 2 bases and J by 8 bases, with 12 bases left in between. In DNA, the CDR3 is TGCGCCAGCAGTCAAGGGCGTAGGGGCGAAAAACTGTTTTTT. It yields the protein CASSQGRRGEKLFF.

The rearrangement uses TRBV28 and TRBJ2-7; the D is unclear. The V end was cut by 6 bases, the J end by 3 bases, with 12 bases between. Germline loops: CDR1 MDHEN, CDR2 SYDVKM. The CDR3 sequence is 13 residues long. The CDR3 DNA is TGTGCCAGCAGATCCCCCGCCAGCTACGAGCAGTACTTC. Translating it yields CASRSPASYEQYF.

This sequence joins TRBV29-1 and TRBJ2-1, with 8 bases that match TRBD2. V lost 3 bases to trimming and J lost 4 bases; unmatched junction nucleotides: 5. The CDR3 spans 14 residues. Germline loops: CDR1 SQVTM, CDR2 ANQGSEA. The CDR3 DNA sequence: TGCAGCGTTGACGTAGCGGGGATTTACAATGAGCAGTTCTTC. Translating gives CSVDVAGIYNEQFF.

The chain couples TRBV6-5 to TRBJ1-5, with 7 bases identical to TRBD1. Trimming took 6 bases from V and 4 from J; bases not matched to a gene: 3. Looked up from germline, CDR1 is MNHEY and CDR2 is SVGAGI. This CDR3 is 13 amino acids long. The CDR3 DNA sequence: TGTGCCAGCAGAGAGACAGGGAATCAGCCCCAGCATTTT. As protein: CASRETGNQPQHF.

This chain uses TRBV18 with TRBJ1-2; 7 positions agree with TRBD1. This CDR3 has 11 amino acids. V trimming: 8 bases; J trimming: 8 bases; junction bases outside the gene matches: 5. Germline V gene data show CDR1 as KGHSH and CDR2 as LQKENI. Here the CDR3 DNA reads TGTGCCAGCCAACAGGGGTGGGGCTACACCTTC. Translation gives CASQQGWGYTF.

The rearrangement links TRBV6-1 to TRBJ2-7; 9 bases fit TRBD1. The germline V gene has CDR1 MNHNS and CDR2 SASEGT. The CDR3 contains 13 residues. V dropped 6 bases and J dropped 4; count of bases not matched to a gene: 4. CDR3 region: CASSQQGAYEQYV. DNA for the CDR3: TGTGCCAGCAGCCAACAGGGGGCTTACGAGCAGTACGTC.

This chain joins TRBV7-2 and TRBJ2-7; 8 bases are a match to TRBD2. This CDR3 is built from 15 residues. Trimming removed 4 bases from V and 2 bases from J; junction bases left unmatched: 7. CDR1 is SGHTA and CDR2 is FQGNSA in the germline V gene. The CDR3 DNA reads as TGTGCCAGCAGCTCGGTAGGGACTAGTACCTACGAGCAGTACTTC. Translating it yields CASSSVGTSTYEQYF.

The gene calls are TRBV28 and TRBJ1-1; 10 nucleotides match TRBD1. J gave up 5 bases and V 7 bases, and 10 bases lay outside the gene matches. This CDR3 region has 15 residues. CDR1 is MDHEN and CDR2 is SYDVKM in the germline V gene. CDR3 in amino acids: CASTRVRTGGTEAFF. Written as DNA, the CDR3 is TGTGCCAGCACCCGAGTCAGGACAGGGGGGACTGAAGCTTTCTTT.

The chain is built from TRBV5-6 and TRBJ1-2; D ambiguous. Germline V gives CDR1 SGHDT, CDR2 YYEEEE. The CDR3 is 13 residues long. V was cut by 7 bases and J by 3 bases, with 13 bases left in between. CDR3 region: CASRPTTHYGYTF. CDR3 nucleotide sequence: TGTGCCAGCCGACCCACTACTCACTATGGCTACACCTTC.

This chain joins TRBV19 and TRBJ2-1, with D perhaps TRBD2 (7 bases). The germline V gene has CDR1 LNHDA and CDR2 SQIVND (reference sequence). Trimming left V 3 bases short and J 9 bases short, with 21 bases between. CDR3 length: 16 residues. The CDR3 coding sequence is TGTGCCAGTAGTATCCACGAGGGGGGGGCGCCGGCTGAGCAGTTCTTC. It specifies CASSIHEGGAPAEQFF. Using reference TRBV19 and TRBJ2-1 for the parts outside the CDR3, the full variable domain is DGGITQSPKYLFRKEGQNVTLSCEQNLNHDAMYWYRQDPGQGLRLIYYSQIVNDFQKGDIAEGYSVSREKKESFPLTVTSAQKNPTAFYLCASSIHEGGAPAEQFFGPGTRLTVL.

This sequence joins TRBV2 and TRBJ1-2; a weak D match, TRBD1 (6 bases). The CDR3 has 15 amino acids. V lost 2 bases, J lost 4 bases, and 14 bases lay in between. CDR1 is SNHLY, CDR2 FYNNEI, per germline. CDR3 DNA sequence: TGTGCCAGCAGTGAAAGCCAGGGGTCAACCTATGGCTACACCTTC. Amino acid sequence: CASSESQGSTYGYTF.